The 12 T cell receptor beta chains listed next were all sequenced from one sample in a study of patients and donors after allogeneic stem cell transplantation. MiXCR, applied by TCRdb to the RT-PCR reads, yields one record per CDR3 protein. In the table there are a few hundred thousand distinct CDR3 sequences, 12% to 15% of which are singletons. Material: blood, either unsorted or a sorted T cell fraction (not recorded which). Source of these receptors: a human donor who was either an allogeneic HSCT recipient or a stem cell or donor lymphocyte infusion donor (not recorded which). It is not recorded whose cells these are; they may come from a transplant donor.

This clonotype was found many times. Here the CDR3 reads CASSSSGQWYTEAFF. The CDR3 DNA follows: TGTGCCAGCAGCTCGTCCGGACAGTGGTACACTGAAGCTTTCTTT. The rearrangement joins TRBV5-6 to TRBJ1-1; possibly TRBD1 for D (6 bases). V lost 3 bases and J 3 bases, leaving 15 bases between the germline ends. This CDR3 is 15 amino acids long. Germline loops: CDR1 SGHDT, CDR2 YYEEEE. The full variable domain, its missing parts supplied by reference TRBV5-6 and TRBJ1-1, is DAGVTQSPTHLIKTRGQQVTLRCSPKSGHDTVSWYQQALGQGPQFIFQYYEEEERQRGNFPDRFSGHQFPNYSSELNVNALLLGDSALYLCASSSSGQWYTEAFFGQGTRLTVV.

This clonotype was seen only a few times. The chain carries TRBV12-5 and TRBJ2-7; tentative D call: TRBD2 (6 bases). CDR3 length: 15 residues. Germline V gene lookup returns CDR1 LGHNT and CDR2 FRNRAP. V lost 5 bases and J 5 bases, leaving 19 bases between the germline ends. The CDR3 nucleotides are TGTGCTAGTGGTCTCCTTGGTGGAGGGCTCCACGAGCAGTACTTC. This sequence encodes CASGLLGGGLHEQYF.

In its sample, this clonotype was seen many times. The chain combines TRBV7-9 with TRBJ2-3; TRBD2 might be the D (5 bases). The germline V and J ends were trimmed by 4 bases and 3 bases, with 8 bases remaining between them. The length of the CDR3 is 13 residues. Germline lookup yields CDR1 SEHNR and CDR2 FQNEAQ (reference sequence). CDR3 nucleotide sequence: TGTGCCAGCAGCTACACTAGTACAGATACGCAGTATTTT. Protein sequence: CASSYTSTDTQYF.

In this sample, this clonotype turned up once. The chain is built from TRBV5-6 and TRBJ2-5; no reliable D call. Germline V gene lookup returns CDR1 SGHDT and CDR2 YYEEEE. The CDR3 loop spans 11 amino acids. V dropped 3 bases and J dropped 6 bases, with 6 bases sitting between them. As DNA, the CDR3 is TGTGCCAGCAGCTACCACCAGACCCAGTACTTC. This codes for CASSYHQTQYF.

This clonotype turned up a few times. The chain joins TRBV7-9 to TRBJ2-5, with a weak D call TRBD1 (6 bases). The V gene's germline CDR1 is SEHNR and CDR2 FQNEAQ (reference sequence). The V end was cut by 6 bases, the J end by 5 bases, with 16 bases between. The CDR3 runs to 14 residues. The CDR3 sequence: CASRNLGGAETQYF. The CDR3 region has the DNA TGTGCCAGCAGGAATCTTGGGGGCGCGGAGACCCAGTACTTC.

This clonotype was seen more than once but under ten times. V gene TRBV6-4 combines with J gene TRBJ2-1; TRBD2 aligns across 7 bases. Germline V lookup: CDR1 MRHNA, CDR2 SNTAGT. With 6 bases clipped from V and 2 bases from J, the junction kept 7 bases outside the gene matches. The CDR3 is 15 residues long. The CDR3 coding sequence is TGTGCCAGCAGCGCAACTAGCGAAACCTACAATGAGCAGTTCTTC. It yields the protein CASSATSETYNEQFF.

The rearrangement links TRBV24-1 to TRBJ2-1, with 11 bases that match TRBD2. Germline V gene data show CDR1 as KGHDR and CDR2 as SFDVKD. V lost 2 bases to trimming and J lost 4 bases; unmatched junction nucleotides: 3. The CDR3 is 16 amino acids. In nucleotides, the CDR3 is TGTGCCACCAGTGATTCCGGGACTAGCGGTTACAATGAGCAGTTCTTC. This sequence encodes CATSDSGTSGYNEQFF.

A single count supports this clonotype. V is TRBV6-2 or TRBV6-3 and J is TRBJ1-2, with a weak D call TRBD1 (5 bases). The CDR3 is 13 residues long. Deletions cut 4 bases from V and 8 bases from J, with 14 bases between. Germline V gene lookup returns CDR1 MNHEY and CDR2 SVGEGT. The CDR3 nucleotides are TGTGCCAGCAGTTTCCCAGGGTTGAGGGGCTACACCTTC. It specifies CASSFPGLRGYTF.

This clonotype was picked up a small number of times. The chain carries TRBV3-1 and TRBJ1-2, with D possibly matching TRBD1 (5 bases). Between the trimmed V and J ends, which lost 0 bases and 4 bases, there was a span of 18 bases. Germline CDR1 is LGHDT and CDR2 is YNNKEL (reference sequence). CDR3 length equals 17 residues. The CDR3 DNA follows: TGTGCCAGCAGCCAAGATGCCTCACTCGGGGGAGTCTATGGCTACACCTTC. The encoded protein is CASSQDASLGGVYGYTF.

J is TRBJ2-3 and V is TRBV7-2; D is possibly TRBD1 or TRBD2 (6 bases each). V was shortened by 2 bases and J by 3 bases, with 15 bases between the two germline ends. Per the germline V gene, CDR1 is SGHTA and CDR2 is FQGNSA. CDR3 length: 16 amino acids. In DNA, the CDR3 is TGTGCCAGCAGCTTAACGAGAGGGGGGCAGACAGATACGCAGTATTTT. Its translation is CASSLTRGGQTDTQYF.

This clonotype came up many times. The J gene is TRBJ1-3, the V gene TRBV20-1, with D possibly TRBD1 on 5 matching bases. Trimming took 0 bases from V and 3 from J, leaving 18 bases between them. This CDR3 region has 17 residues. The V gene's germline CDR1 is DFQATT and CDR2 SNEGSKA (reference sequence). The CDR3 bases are TGCAGTGCTAGAGATGGGACCGGGGTGGGAATTGGAAACACCATATATTTT. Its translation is CSARDGTGVGIGNTIYF.

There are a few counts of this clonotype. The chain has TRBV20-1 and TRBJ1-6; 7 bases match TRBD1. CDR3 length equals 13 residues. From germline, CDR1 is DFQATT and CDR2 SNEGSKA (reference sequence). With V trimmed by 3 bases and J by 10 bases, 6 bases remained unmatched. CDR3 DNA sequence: TGCAGTGCTAGGTTCACAGGGGAATCACCCCTCCACTTT. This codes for CSARFTGESPLHF.